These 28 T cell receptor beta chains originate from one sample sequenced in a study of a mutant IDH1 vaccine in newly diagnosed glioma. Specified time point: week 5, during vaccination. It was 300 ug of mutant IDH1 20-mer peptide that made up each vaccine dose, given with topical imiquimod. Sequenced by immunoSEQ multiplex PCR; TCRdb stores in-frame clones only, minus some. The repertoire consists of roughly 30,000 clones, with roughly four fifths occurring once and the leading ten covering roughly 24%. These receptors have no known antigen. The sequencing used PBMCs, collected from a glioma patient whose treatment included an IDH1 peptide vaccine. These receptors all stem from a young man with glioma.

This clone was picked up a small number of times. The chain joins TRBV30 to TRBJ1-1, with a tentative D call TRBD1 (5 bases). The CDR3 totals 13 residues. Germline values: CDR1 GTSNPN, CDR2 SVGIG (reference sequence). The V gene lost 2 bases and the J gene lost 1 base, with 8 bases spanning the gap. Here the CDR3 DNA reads TGTGCCTGGAGTCCAGGGTGGAACACTGAAGCTTTCTTT. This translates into CAWSPGWNTEAFF.

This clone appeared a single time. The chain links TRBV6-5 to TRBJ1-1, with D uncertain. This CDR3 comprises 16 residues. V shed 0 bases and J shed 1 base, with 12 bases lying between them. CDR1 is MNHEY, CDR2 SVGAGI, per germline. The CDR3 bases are TGTGCCAGCAGTTACTCGATGGTTCCAGGGAACACTGAAGCTTTCTTT. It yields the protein CASSYSMVPGNTEAFF.

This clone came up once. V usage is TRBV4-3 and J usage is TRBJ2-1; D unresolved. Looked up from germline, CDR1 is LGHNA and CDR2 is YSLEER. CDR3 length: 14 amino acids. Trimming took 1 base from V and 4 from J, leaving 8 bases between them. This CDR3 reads CASSQVNGYNEQFF. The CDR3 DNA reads TGCGCCAGCAGCCAAGTTAACGGTTACAATGAGCAGTTCTTC.

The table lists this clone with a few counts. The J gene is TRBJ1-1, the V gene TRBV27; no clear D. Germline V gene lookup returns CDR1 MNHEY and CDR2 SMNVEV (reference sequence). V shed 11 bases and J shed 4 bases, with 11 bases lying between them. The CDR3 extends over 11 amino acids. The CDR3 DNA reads TGTGCCGTTTTCCGGGGCACTGAAGCTTTCTTT. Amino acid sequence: CAVFRGTEAFF.

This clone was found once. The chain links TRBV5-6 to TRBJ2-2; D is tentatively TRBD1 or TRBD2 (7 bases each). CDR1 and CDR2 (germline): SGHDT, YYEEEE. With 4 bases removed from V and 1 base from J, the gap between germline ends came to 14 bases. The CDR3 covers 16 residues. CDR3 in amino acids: CASSKGGTENTGELFF. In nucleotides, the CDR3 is TGTGCCAGCAGCAAGGGAGGGACAGAGAACACCGGGGAGCTGTTTTTT.

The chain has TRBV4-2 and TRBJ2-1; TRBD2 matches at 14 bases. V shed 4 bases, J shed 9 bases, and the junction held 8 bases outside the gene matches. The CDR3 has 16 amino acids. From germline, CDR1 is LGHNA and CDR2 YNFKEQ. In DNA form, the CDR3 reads TGTGCCAGCAGCCTAGCCAACGGACTAGCGGGGGGTGAGCAGTTCTTC. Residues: CASSLANGLAGGEQFF.

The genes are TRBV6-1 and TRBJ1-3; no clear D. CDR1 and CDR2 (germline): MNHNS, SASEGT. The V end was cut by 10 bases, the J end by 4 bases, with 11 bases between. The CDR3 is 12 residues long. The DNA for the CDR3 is TGTGCCATTCGGGAATTGGGAAACACCATATATTTT. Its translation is CAIRELGNTIYF.

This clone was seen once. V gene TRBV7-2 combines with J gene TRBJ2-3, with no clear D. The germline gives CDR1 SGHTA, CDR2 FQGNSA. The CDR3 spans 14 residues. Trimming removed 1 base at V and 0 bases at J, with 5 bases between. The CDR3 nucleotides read TGTGCCAGCAGCTTAGGACACAGCACAGATACGCAGTATTTT. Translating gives CASSLGHSTDTQYF.

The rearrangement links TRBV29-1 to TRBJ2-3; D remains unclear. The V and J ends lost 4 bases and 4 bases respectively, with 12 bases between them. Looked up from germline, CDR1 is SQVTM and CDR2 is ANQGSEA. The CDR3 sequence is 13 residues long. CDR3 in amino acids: CSVGDVAADTQYF. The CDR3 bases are TGCAGCGTTGGAGACGTGGCCGCAGATACGCAGTATTTT.

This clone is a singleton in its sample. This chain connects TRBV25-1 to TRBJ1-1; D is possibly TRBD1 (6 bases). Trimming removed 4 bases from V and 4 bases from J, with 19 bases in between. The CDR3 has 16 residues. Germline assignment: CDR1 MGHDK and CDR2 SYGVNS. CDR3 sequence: CASSALTRGGSTEAFF. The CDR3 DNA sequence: TGTGCCAGCAGTGCCTTGACCCGAGGGGGGAGCACTGAAGCTTTCTTT.

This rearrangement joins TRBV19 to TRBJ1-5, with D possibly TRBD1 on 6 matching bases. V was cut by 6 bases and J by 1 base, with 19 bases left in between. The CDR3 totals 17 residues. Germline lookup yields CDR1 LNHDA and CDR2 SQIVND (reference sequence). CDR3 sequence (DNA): TGTGCCAGTAGACGCCAGAACTCGGGGGCAAGCAATCAGCCCCAGCATTTT. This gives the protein CASRRQNSGASNQPQHF.

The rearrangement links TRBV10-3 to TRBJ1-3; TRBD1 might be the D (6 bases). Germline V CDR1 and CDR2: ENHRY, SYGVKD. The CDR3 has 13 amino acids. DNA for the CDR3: TGTGGGGGGGCGGTAAACTCTGGAAACACCATATATTTT. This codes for CGGAVNSGNTIYF.

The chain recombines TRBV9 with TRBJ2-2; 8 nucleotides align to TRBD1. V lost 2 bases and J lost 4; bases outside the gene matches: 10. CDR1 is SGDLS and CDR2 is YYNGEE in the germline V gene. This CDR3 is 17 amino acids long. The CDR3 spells CASSVHQGADTTGELFF. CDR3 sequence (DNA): TGTGCCAGCAGCGTCCATCAGGGGGCCGATACCACCGGGGAGCTGTTTTTT.

The CDR3 DNA sequence: TGTGCCTGGAGTGGAACGGGCCAAGATACGCAGTATTTT. Translated, it gives CAWSGTGQDTQYF. This sequence joins TRBV30 and TRBJ2-3, with no clear D. Germline CDR1 and CDR2: GTSNPN and SVGIG (reference sequence). Trimming stripped 1 base from V and 5 bases from J, with 10 bases between. The CDR3 covers 13 residues.

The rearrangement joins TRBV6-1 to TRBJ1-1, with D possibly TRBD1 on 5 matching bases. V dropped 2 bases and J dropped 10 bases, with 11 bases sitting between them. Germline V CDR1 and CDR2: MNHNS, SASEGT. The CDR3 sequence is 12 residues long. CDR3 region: CASSEFDSGAFF. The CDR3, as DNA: TGTGCCAGCAGTGAATTTGACAGCGGAGCTTTCTTT.

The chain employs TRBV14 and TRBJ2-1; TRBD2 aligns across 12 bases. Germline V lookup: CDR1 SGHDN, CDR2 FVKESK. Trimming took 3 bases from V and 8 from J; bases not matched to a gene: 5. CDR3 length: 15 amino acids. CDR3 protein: CASSQTSGRGDEQFF. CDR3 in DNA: TGTGCCAGCAGCCAGACTAGCGGGAGAGGGGATGAGCAGTTCTTC.

The CDR3 nucleotides read TGTGCCAGCAGTTACGGACAGGTGACCACCGGGGAGCTGTTTTTT. Encoded protein: CASSYGQVTTGELFF. This chain connects TRBV6-6 to TRBJ2-2; 7 bases align to TRBD1. The CDR3 runs to 15 residues. The V segment lost 2 bases and the J segment 4 bases; nucleotides outside the gene matches: 4. From germline, CDR1 is MNHNY and CDR2 SVGAGI (reference sequence).

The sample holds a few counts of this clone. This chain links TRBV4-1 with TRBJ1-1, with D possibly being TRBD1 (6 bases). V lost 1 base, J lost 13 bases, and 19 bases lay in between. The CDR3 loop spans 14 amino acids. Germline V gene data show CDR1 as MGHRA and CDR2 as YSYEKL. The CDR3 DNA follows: TGCGCCAGCAGCCAAGTTGGGGGGCGTCAGGACGTTTTCTTT. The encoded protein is CASSQVGGRQDVFF.

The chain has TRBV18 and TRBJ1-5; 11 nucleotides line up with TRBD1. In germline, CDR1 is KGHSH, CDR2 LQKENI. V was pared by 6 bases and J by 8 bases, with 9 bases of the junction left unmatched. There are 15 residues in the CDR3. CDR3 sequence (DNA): TGTGCCAGCTCCCTCGGACAGGGGGCCGATAAGCCCCAGCATTTT. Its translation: CASSLGQGADKPQHF. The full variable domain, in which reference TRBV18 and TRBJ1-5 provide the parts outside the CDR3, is NAGVMQNPRHLVRRRGQEARLRCSPMKGHSHVYWYRQLPEEGLKFMVYLQKENIIDESGMPKERFSAEFPKEGPSILRIQQVVRGDSAAYFCASSLGQGADKPQHFGDGTRLSIL.

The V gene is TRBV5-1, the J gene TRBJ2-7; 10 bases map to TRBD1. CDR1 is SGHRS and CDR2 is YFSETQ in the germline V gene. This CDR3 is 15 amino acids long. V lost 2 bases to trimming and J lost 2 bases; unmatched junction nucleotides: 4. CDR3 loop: CASSFGQGETYEQYF. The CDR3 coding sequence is TGCGCCAGCAGCTTTGGACAGGGGGAGACCTACGAGCAGTACTTC.

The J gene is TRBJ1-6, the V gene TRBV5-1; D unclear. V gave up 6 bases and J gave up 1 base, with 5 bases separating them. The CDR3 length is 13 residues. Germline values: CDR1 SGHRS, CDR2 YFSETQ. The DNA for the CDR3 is TGCGCCAGCAAGGTTTCCTATAATTCACCCCTCCACTTT. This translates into CASKVSYNSPLHF.

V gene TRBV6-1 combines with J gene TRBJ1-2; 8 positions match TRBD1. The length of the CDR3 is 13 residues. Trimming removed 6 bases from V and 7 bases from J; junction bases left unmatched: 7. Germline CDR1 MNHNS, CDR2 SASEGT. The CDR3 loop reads CASSPTGDSGYTF. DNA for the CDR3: TGTGCCAGCAGCCCGACAGGGGACAGTGGCTACACCTTC.

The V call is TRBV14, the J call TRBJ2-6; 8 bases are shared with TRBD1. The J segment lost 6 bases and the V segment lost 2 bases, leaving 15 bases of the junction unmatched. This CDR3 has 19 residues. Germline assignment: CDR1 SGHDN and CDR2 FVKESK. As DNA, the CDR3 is TGTGCCAGCAGCCAATTCTGGGACAGGATTACCTTCAAGGCCAACGTCCTGACTTTC. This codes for CASSQFWDRITFKANVLTF.

The CDR3 DNA sequence: TGTGCCAGCAGCTTGGTGGGTACGGACCACTATGGCTACACCTTC. Translation gives CASSLVGTDHYGYTF. The V and J genes are TRBV5-6 and TRBJ1-2, with D unresolved. CDR1 and CDR2 from the germline V gene are SGHDT and YYEEEE. V was trimmed by 0 bases and J by 3 bases, leaving 12 bases between them. The CDR3 is 15 residues long.

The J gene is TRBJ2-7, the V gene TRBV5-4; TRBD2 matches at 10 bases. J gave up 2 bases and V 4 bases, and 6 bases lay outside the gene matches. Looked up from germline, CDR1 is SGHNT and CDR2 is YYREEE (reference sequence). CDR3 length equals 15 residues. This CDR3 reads CASSPSGGQTYEQYF. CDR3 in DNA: TGTGCCAGCAGCCCTAGCGGGGGCCAAACCTACGAGCAGTACTTC.

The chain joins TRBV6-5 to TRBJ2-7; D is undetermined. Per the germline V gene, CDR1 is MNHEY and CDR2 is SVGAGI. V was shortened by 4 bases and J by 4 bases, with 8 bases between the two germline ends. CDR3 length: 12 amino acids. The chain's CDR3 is CASSSDGYEQYF. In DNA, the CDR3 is TGTGCCAGCAGTTCGGACGGGTACGAGCAGTACTTC.

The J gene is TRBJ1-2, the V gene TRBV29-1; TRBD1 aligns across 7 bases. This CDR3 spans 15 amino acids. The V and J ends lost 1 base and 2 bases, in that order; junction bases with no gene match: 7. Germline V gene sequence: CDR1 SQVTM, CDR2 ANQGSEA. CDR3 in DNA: TGCAGCGTTGAAGGTCTGACAGGGACCAACTATGGCTACACCTTC. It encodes CSVEGLTGTNYGYTF.

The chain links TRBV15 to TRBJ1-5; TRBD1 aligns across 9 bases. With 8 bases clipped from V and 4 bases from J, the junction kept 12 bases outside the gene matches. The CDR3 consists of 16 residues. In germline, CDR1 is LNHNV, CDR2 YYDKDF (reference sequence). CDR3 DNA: TGTGCCACCCTATCACCGGGACAGGGAGCGAATCAGCCCCAGCATTTT. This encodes CATLSPGQGANQPQHF. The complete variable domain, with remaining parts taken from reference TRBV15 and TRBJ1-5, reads DAMVIQNPRYQVTQFGKPVTLSCSQTLNHNVMYWYQQKSSQAPKLLFHYYDKDFNNEADTPDNFQSRRPNTSFCFLDIRSPGLGDTAMYLCATLSPGQGANQPQHFGDGTRLSIL.